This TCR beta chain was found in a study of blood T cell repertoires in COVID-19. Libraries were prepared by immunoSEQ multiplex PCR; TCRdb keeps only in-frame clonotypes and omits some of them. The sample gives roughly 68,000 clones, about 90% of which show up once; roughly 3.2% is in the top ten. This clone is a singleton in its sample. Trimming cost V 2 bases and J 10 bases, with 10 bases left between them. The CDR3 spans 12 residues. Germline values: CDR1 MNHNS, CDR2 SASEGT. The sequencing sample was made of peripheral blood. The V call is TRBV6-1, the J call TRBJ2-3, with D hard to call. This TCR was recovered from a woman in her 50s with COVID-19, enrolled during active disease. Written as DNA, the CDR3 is TGTGCCAGCAGTGAAATACTACCTTCGCAGTATTTT. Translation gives CASSEILPSQYF.